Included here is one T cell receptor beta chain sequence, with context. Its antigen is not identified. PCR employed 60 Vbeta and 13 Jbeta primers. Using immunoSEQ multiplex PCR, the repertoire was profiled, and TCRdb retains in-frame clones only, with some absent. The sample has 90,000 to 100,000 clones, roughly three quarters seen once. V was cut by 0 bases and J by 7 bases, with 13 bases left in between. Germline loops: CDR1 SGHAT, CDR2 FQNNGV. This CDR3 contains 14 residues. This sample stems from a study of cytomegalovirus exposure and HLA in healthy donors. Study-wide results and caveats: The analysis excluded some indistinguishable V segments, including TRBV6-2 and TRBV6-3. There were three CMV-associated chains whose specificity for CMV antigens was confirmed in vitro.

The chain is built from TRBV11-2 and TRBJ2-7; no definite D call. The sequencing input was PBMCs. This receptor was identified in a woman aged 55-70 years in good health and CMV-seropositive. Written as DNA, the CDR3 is TGTGCCAGCAGCTTAGAGGGTACCTACGGGGAGCAGTACTTC. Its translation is CASSLEGTYGEQYF.